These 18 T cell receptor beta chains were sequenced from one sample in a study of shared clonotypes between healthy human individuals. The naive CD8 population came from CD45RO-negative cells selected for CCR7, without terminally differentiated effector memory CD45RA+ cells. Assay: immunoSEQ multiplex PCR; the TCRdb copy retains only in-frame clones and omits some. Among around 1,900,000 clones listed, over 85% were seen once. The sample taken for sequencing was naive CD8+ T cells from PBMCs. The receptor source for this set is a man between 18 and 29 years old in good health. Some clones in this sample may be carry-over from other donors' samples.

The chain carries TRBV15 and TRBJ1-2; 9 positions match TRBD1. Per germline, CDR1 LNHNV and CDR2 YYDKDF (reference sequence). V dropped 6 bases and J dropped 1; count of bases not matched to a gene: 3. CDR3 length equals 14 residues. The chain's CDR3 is CATRGTGINYGYTF. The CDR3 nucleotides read TGTGCCACCAGAGGGACAGGGATTAACTATGGCTACACCTTC.

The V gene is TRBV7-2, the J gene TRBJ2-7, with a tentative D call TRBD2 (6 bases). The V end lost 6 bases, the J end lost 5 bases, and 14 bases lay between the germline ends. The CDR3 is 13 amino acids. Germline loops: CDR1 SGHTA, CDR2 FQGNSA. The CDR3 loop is CASRPPGRNEQYF. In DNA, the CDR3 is TGTGCCAGCAGGCCGCCAGGGAGGAACGAGCAGTACTTC.

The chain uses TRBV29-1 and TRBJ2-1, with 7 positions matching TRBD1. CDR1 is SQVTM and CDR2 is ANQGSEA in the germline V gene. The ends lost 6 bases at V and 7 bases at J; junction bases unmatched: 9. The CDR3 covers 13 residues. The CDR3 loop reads CSVAERGQNEQFF. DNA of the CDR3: TGCAGCGTGGCCGAGAGGGGGCAGAATGAGCAGTTCTTC.

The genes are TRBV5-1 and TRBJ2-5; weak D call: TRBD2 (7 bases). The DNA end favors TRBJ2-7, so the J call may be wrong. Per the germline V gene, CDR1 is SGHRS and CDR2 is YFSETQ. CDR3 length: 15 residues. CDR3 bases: TGCGCCAGCAGCTTGGTTTGGGGGGGCGCCTACGAGCAGTACTTC. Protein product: CASSLVWGGAYEQYF.

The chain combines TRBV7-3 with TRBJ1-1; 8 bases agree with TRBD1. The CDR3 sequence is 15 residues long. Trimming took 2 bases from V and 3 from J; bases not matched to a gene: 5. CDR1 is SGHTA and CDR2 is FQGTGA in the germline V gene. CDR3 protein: CASSLAQGAYTEAFF. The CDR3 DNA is TGTGCCAGCAGCTTAGCCCAGGGGGCCTACACTGAAGCTTTCTTT.

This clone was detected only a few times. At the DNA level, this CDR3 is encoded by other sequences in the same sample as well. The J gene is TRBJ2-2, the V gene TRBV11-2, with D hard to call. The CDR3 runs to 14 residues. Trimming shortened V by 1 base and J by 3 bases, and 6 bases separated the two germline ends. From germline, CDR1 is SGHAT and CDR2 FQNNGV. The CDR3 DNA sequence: TGTGCCAGCAGCTTAGCCGGTTACACCGGGGAGCTGTTTTTT. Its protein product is CASSLAGYTGELFF. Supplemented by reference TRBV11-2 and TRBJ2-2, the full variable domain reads EAGVAQSPRYKIIEKRQSVAFWCNPISGHATLYWYQQILGQGPKLLIQFQNNGVVDDSQLPKDRFSAERLKGVDSTLKIQPAKLEDSAVYLCASSLAGYTGELFFGEGSRLTVL.

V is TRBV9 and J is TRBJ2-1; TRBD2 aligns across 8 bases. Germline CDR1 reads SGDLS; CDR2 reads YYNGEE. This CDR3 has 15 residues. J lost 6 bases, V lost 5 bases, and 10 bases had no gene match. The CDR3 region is CASSRAGAGFNEQFF. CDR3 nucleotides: TGTGCCAGCAGTCGAGCGGGAGCAGGATTCAATGAGCAGTTCTTC. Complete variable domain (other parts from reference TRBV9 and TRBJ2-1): DSGVTQTPKHLITATGQRVTLRCSPRSGDLSVYWYQQSLDQGLQFLIQYYNGEERAKGNILERFSAQQFPDLHSELNLSSLELGDSALYFCASSRAGAGFNEQFFGPGTRLTVL.

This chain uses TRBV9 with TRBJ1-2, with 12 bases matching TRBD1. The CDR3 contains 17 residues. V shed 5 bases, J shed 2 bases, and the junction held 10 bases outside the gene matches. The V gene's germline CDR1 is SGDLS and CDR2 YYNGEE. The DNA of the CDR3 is TGTGCCAGCAGTAGAGTGGGGACAGGGGGCTTCAACTATGGCTACACCTTC. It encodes CASSRVGTGGFNYGYTF. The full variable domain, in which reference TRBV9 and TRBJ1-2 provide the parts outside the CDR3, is DSGVTQTPKHLITATGQRVTLRCSPRSGDLSVYWYQQSLDQGLQFLIQYYNGEERAKGNILERFSAQQFPDLHSELNLSSLELGDSALYFCASSRVGTGGFNYGYTFGSGTRLTVV.

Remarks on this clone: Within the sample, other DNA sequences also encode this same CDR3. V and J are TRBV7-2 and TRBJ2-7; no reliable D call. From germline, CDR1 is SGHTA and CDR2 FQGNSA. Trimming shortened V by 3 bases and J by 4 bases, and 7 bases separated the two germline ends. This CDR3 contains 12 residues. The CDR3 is CASSLNRYEQYF. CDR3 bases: TGTGCCAGCAGCTTGAATAGGTACGAGCAGTACTTC.

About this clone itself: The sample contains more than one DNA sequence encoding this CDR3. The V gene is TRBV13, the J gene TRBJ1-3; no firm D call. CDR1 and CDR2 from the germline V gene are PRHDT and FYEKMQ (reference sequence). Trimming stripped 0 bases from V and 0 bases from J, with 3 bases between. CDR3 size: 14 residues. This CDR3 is CASSLGGSGNTIYF. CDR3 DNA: TGTGCCAGCAGCTTAGGGGGCTCTGGAAACACCATATATTTT.

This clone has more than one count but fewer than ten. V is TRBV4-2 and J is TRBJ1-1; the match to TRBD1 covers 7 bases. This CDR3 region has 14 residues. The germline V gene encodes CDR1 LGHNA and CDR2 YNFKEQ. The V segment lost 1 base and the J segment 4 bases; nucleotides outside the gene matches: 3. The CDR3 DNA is TGTGCCAGCAGCCAAGTGGCAGGGGGCACTGAAGCTTTCTTT. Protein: CASSQVAGGTEAFF.

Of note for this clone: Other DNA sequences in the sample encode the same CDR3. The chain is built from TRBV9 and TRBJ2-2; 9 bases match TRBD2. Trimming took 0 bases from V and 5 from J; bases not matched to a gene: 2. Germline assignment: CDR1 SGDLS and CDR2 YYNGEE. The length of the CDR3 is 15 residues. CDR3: CASSVVAGGTGELFF. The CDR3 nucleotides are TGTGCCAGCAGCGTAGTCGCGGGAGGGACCGGGGAGCTGTTTTTT.

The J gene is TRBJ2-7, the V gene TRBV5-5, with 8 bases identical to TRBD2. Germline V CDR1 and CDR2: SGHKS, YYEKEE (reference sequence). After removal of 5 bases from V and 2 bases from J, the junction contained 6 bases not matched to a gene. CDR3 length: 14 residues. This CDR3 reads CASSHGRDTYEQYF. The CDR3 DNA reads TGTGCCAGCAGTCACGGGAGGGATACCTACGAGCAGTACTTC.

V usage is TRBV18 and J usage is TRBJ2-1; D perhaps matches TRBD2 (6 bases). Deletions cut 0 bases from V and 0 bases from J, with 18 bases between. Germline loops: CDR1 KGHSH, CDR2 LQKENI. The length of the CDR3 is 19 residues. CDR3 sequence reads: CASSPPFSVTTSSYNEQFF. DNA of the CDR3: TGTGCCAGCTCACCACCATTCAGCGTGACGACTAGCTCCTACAATGAGCAGTTCTTC.

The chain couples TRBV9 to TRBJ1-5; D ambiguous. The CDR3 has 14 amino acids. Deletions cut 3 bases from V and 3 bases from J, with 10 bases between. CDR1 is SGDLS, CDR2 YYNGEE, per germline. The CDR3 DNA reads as TGTGCCAGCAGCGCGGGGATAAACAATCAGCCCCAGCATTTT. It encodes CASSAGINNQPQHF.

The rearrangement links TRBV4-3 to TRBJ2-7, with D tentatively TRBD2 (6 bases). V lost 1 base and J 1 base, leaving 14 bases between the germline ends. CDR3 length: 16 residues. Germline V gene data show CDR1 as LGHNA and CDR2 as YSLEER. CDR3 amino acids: CASSQGATRASYEQYF. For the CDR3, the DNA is TGCGCCAGCAGCCAAGGGGCGACTAGGGCTTCCTACGAGCAGTACTTC.

The CDR3: CATSTRDREAAGELFF. The CDR3 DNA sequence: TGTGCCACCAGCACCCGGGACAGGGAAGCAGCCGGGGAGCTGTTTTTT. This chain joins TRBV15 and TRBJ2-2; 9 positions match TRBD1. Germline trimming cut 4 bases from V and 6 bases from J; bases unmatched to any gene: 9. The germline V gene has CDR1 LNHNV and CDR2 YYDKDF (reference sequence). CDR3 length: 16 amino acids. The variable domain in full, with the rest retrieved from reference TRBV15 and TRBJ2-2, is DAMVIQNPRYQVTQFGKPVTLSCSQTLNHNVMYWYQQKSSQAPKLLFHYYDKDFNNEADTPDNFQSRRPNTSFCFLDIRSPGLGDTAMYLCATSTRDREAAGELFFGEGSRLTVL.

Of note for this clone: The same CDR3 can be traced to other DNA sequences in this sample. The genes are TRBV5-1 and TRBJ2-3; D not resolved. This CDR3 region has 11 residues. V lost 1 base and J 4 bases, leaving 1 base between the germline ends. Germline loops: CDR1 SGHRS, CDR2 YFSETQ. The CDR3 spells CASSLSDTQYF. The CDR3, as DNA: TGCGCCAGCAGCTTGTCAGATACGCAGTATTTT.